These T cell receptor beta chains were read from a single sample in a study of blood T cell repertoires in COVID-19. Sequenced by immunoSEQ multiplex PCR; TCRdb stores in-frame clones only, minus some. Found here are around 230,000 clones, around 82% of them singletons; the top ten hold around 2.5%. Sequenced material: peripheral blood. The origin of the receptors is a middle-aged woman with active or convalescent COVID-19. The CDR3 runs from the conserved cysteine through the conserved F or W. D genes are given only for firm matches. The listing skips clone size in some rows; elsewhere it reads once, few, many or a size class.

cdr3_aa cdr3_nt clone_size j_call d_call v_call
CSVARRSYGYTF TGCAGCGTTGCTAGGCGGTCCTATGGCTACACCTTC NA TRBJ1-2 NA TRBV29-1
CATRRIGMGNQPQHF TGTGCCACCCGGAGGATCGGGATGGGCAATCAGCCCCAGCATTTT NA TRBJ1-5 NA TRBV19
CASSDEFTDTQYF TGTGCCAGCAGTGACGAGTTCACAGATACGCAGTATTTT few TRBJ2-3 NA TRBV6-4
CASSQPAGSRLRGLASPLHF TGTGCCAGCAGCCAGCCCGCAGGGTCGAGACTCAGGGGGTTGGCTTCACCCCTCCACTTT NA TRBJ1-6 TRBD1 TRBV6-6
CASSLAGQVGTNEKLFF TGTGCCAGCAGCTTAGCTGGGCAGGTTGGGACTAATGAAAAACTGTTTTTT few TRBJ1-4 NA TRBV7-8
CASSVGGAYQETQYF TGTGCCAGCAGCGTAGGCGGGGCCTACCAAGAGACCCAGTACTTC NA TRBJ2-5 NA TRBV9
CSPAISRQGAREQPQHF TGCAGCCCCGCTATATCGCGACAGGGGGCGAGGGAACAGCCCCAGCATTTT NA TRBJ1-5 TRBD1 TRBV29-1
CASSPTRAGGVYEQYF TGTGCCAGCAGCCCGACTCGGGCGGGAGGGGTCTACGAGCAGTACTTC NA TRBJ2-7 TRBD2 TRBV3-1/TRBV3-2
CASSTSGTGDYGYTF TGTGCCAGTAGTACATCCGGGACAGGGGACTATGGCTACACCTTC NA TRBJ1-2 TRBD1 TRBV19
CASGLVTSGGEETQYF TGTGCTAGTGGTTTGGTTACTAGCGGGGGGGAAGAGACCCAGTACTTC NA TRBJ2-5 TRBD2 TRBV12-5
CASSRGNTEAFF TGTGCCAGCTCCAGGGGAAACACTGAAGCTTTCTTT NA TRBJ1-1 NA TRBV18
CASSQDRTSGKRITGELFF TGTGCCAGCAGCCAAGATCGCACTAGCGGGAAACGTATCACCGGGGAGCTGTTTTTT NA TRBJ2-2 TRBD2 TRBV3-1/TRBV3-2
CASSEIRMQGETQYF TGTGCCAGCAGTGAAATTCGTATGCAGGGGGAGACCCAGTACTTC NA TRBJ2-5 NA TRBV25-1
CATSDPAPTGGIETQYF TGTGCCACCAGTGACCCAGCCCCGACAGGGGGGATAGAGACCCAGTACTTC NA TRBJ2-5 TRBD1 TRBV24-1
CASSQGVGGSTYEQYF TGCGCCAGCAGCCAAGGGGTCGGGGGATCAACCTACGAGCAGTACTTC NA TRBJ2-7 NA TRBV4-1
CASSLGQGIYGYTF TGTGCCAGCAGCTTGGGCCAGGGGATCTATGGCTACACCTTC NA TRBJ1-2 NA TRBV5-6
CASSVDSQANYGYTF TGTGCCAGCAGCGTAGACAGTCAAGCTAACTATGGCTACACCTTC few TRBJ1-2 NA TRBV9
CATSRGGGRGNTIYF TGTGCCACCAGCAGAGGGGGGGGTCGTGGAAACACCATATATTTT NA TRBJ1-3 NA TRBV15
CASSFSATNQETQYF TGTGCCAGCAGTTTCTCAGCGACTAACCAAGAGACCCAGTACTTC once TRBJ2-5 NA TRBV27
CASSPLGVSTEAFF TGCGCCAGCAGCCCTCTCGGGGTTAGCACTGAAGCTTTCTTT few TRBJ1-1 NA TRBV4-3